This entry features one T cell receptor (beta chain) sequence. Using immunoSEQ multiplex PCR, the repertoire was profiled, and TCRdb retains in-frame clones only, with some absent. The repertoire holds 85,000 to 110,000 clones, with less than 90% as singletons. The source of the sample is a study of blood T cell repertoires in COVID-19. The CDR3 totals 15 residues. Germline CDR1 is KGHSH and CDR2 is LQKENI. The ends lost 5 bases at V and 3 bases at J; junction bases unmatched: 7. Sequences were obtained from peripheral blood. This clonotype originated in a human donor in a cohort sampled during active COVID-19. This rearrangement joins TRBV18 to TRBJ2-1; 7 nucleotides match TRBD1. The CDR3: CASSAPGTDYNEQFF. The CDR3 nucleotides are TGTGCCAGCTCAGCCCCCGGGACAGACTACAATGAGCAGTTCTTC.